The following is a TCR beta chain sequence with its context. What it binds is not known. One end of the junction fails to match germline, which may point to a read error. The authors made TCR beta cDNA from around 500 ng total RNA with a constant-region primer. Slightly modified ARM-PCR with three nested multiplex PCR rounds yielded TCR beta libraries. Primers for the first two PCR rounds were TRBV1-TRBV30 forward primers and a C-beta reverse primer (roughly 10 cycles per round). A single record per CDR3 protein comes from TCRdb applying MiXCR to the multiplex PCR reads. The sample has about 70,000 distinct CDR3 sequences, approximately 74% seen once. Total RNA and DNA came together from roughly 20-30 mg of bulk tissue without cell sorting. These data originate in a study of tumor-infiltrating lymphocytes in primary liver carcinoma. CDR1 MNHEY and CDR2 SVGAGI come from the germline V gene. The CDR3 covers 14 residues.

Overall study findings and caveats: Tumor top-250-clone fraction significantly exceeded that of blood (p = 0.039).

V is TRBV6-5 and J is TRBJ2-7, with 10 nucleotides matching TRBD2. The sequenced sample was liver tumor tissue from sampling region 4. Subset denoted: tumor region T4, right-lateral pole. The clonotype originates from a middle-aged man with primary liver carcinoma and hepatitis B virus infection. This CDR3 is CASNPLAGVGEQYF. In DNA, the CDR3 is TGTGCCAGCAACCCTCTAGCGGGAGTGGGGGAGCAGTACTTT.